Here is one T cell receptor (beta chain) with its context. Antigen specificity is unknown. This entry comes from a study of T cell responses to AZD1222 COVID-19 vaccine. Clones were read by immunoSEQ multiplex PCR, and TCRdb kept only the in-frame ones, dropping some. The sample holds about 180,000 clones, about nine tenths seen once. Study outcomes and limitations: It was only after the peak T cell response that any repertoires were sampled. Reportedly, nearly half the spike-specific TCRs target unmutated variant regions. Baseline serology detected seropositivity in only six AZD1222 recipients. Clonal diversity was possibly underestimated, and the donors were mostly white British, with more females.

This specimen consisted of peripheral blood, obtained on day 0 of AZD1222 vaccination. The sequence was obtained from an adult in good health.

For the CDR3, the DNA is TGTGCCAGCAGTGACGGCAGCCAACCGTGGGGCTACACCTTC. Translating it yields CASSDGSQPWGYTF. The chain employs TRBV6-1 and TRBJ1-2; D remains ambiguous. CDR3 length equals 14 residues. V gave up 3 bases and J gave up 8 bases, with 16 bases separating them. Germline loops: CDR1 MNHNS, CDR2 SASEGT.